This TCR beta chain was obtained from a study of OX40 agonist ivuxolimab in advanced cancers. At the level of the study: One patient with hepatocellular carcinoma and two with cutaneous melanoma, three in all, had partial responses.

Patients had blood sampled at baseline and again on cycle 4 day 1 and cycle 7 day 1. Whole-study findings and limits: The study found among the lowest clonal expansion in partial responders at 0.1-3.0 mg/kg. By week 6 at 0.1 to 3.0 mg/kg, blood CD4+ and CD8+ T cells had expanded clonally.

TCRdb's copy holds only in-frame clones and misses some; the assay was immunoSEQ multiplex PCR. The sample has about 45,000 clones; roughly 80% are singletons. Note on this clone: What it recognizes is unknown.

The sequence was obtained from an adult with an advanced solid tumor such as melanoma, head and neck, liver or kidney cancer. Here the sequenced sample was CD4+ or CD8+ T cells sorted from blood, taken in a trial of the OX40 agonist ivuxolimab.

The CDR3 spells CASSLRTGTSAEQYF. Here the CDR3 DNA reads TGTGCCAGCAGCTTACGGACGGGCACGTCAGCCGAGCAGTACTTC. The V and J genes are TRBV7-6 and TRBJ2-7; D is unresolved. The CDR3 contains 15 residues. V was trimmed by 2 bases and J by 6 bases, leaving 17 bases between them. CDR1 is SGHVS, CDR2 FNYEAQ, per germline.